This record covers a single T cell receptor (beta chain). Per the authors' pipeline: Nucleated cell counts were estimated from reference gene primer amplification. The assay was immunoSEQ multiplex PCR, and TCRdb's table has in-frame clones only and misses some. The V and J calls and clone size were taken over from that table, and D and trimming were inferred from the DNA. The table has 85,000 to 120,000 clones, around 75% seen once. The record originates from a study of blood T cell repertoires in COVID-19. Looking at the study overall: Researchers got acute and convalescent COVID-19 samples from the United States, Italy and Spain. PBMCs, B-cell-depleted T cells, or T cells provided the cDNA or gDNA that made up the material.

The origin of this receptor is a human donor with acute or convalescent COVID-19. The donor label of this sample is uncertain. The sample comprised peripheral blood.

CDR3 protein: CATGRRTEAFF. CDR3 sequence (DNA): TGTGCCACGGGAAGGAGAACTGAAGCTTTCTTT. The chain joins TRBV7-9 to TRBJ1-1; D is undetermined. This CDR3 is 11 amino acids long. V was clipped by 10 bases and J by 5 bases, with 11 bases between them. Germline assignment: CDR1 SEHNR and CDR2 FQNEAQ (reference sequence).